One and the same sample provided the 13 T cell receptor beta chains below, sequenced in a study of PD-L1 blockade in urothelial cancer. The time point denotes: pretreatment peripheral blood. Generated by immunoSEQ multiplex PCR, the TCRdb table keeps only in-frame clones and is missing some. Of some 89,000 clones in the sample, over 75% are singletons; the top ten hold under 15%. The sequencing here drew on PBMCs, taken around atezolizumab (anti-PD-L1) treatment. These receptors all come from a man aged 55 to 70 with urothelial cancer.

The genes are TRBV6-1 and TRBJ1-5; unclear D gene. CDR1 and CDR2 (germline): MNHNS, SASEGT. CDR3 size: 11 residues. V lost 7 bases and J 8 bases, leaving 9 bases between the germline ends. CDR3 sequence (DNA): TGTGCCAGCAACGACTTGGAGCCCCAGCATTTT. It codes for CASNDLEPQHF.

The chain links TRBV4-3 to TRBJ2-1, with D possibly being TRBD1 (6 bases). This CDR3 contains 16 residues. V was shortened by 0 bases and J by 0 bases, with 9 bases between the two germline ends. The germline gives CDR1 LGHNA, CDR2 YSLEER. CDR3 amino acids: CASSQDRGGSYNEQFF. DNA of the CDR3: TGCGCCAGCAGCCAAGATAGAGGGGGCTCCTACAATGAGCAGTTCTTC.

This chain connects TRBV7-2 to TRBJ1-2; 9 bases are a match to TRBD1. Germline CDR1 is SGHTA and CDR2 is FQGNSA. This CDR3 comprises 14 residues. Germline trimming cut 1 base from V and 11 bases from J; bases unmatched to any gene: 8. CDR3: CASSLEGQGSRYTF. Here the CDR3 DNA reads TGTGCCAGCAGCTTAGAGGGACAGGGTTCTCGGTACACCTTC.

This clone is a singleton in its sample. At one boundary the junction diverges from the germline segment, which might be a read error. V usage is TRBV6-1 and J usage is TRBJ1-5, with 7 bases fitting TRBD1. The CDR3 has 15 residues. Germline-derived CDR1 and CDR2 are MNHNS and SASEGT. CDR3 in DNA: TGTGCCGGCAGTGTACGGGACAGCCTACATCAGCCCCAGCATTTT. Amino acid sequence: CAGSVRDSLHQPQHF.

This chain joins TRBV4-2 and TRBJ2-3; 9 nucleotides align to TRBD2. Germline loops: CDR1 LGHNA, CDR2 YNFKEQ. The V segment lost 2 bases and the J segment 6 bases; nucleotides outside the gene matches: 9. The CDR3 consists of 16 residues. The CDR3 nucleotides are TGTGCCAGCAGCCAAATAGCGGGAGACCGCGCTGATACGCAGTATTTT. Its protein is CASSQIAGDRADTQYF.

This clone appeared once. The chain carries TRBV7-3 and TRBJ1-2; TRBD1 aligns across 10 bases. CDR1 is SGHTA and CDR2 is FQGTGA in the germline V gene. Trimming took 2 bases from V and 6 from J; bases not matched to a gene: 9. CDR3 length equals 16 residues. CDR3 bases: TGTGCCAGCAGCTTATATGGGACAGGGGAATTGAATGGCTACACCTTC. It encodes CASSLYGTGELNGYTF.

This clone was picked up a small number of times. The CDR3, as DNA: TGTGCCAGCAGCTTAGGGGCCGGACTAGCCAAAAACATTCAGTACTTC. Translating it yields CASSLGAGLAKNIQYF. The chain is built from TRBV7-9 and TRBJ2-4; a possible D gene is TRBD2 (5 bases). Germline values: CDR1 SEHNR, CDR2 FQNEAQ (reference sequence). This CDR3 comprises 16 residues. The germline V and J ends were trimmed by 1 base and 0 bases, with 10 bases remaining between them. The full variable domain, with the rest looked up from reference TRBV7-9 and TRBJ2-4, is DTGVSQNPRHKITKRGQNVTFRCDPISEHNRLYWYRQTLGQGPEFLTYFQNEAQLEKSRLLSDRFSAERPKGSFSTLEIQRTEQGDSAMYLCASSLGAGLAKNIQYFGAGTRLSVL.

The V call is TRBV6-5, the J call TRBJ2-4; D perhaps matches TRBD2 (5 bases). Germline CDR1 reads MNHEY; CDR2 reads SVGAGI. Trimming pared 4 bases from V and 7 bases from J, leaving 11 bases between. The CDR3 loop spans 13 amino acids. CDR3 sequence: CASSSQRANIQYF. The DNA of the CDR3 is TGTGCCAGCAGTTCTCAGAGGGCGAACATTCAGTACTTC.

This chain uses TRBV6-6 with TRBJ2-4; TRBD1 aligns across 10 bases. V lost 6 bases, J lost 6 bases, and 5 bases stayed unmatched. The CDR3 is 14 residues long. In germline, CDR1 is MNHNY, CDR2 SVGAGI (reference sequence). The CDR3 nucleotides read TGTGCCAGCAGCCGGGACAGGGGTGGAAACATTCAGTACTTC. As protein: CASSRDRGGNIQYF.

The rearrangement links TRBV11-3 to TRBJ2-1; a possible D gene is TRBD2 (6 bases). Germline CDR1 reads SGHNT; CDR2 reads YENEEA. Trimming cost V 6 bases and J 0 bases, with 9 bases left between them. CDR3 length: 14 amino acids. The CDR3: CASSSGSSYNEQFF. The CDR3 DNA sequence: TGTGCCAGCAGTAGCGGTAGCTCCTACAATGAGCAGTTCTTC.

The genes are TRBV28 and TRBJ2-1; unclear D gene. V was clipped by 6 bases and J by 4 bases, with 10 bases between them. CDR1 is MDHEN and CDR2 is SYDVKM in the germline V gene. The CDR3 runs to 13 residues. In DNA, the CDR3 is TGTGCCAGCAGGCTTGCGAAATACAATGAGCAGTTCTTC. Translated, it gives CASRLAKYNEQFF.

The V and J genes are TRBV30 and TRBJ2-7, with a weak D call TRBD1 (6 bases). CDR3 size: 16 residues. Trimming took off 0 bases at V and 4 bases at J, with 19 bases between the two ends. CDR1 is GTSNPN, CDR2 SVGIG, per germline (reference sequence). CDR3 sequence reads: CAWSVLGQQNTYEQYF. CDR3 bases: TGTGCCTGGAGTGTACTCGGACAGCAAAACACATACGAGCAGTACTTC.

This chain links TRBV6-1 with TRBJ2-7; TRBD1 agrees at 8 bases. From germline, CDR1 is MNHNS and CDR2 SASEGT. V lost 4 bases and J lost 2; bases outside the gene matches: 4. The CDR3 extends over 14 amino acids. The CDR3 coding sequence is TGTGCCAGCAGTGGGGGGGACAGGACCTACGAGCAGTACTTC. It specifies CASSGGDRTYEQYF.